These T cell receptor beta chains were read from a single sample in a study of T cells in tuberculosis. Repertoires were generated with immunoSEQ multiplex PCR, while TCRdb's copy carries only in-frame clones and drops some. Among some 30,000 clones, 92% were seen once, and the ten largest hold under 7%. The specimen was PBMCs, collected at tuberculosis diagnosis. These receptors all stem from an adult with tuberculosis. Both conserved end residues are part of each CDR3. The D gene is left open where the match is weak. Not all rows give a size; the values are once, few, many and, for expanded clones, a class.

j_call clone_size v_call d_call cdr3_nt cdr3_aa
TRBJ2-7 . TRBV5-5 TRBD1 TGTGCCAGCAGCCACCAGGACAGGGGCCACGAGCAGTACTTC CASSHQDRGHEQYF
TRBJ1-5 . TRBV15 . TGTGCCACCAGCAGAGAACAGGGCGCGACCGATTATAGCAATCAGCCCCAGCATTTT CATSREQGATDYSNQPQHF
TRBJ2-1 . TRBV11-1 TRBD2 TGTGCCAGCAGCTTAGCGTACGGGAGGGAATACAATGAGCAGTTCTTC CASSLAYGREYNEQFF
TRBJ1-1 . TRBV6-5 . TGTGCCAGCAGCGTACAGGCGAACACTGAAGCTTTCTTT CASSVQANTEAFF
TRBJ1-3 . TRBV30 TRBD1 TGTGCCTGGAGTCGGACAGGGGTTGGAAACACCATATATTTT CAWSRTGVGNTIYF
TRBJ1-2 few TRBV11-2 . TGTGCCAGCAGCTTAGATTACGGAGATAACTATGGCTACACCTTC CASSLDYGDNYGYTF
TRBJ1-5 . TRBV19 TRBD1 TGTGCCAGTAGTACTCTCGGACCGACAGGGGCGGGCAATCAGCCCCAGCATTTT CASSTLGPTGAGNQPQHF
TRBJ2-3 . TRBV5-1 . TGCGCCAGCAAAAACCGGGCCCTTCGGGAGGATACGCAGTATTTT CASKNRALREDTQYF
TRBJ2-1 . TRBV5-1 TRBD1 TGCGCCAGCAGCTGGACAGGGGGCGATGAGCAGTTCTTC CASSWTGGDEQFF
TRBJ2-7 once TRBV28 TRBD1 TGTGCCAGCAGTTTAAGGTTAGGGACAGTCTACGAGCAGTACTTC CASSLRLGTVYEQYF
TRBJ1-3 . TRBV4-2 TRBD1 TGTGCCAGCAGCCTTAAGGGACAGCGTTCTGGAAACACCATATATTTT CASSLKGQRSGNTIYF
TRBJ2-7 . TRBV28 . TGTGCCAGCGCCGGGACACCAGAGGGGTACGAGCAGTACTTC CASAGTPEGYEQYF
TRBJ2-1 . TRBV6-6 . TGTGCCAGCAGTTACTCGAGTAGCGGTCGGACCAATGAGCAGTTCTTC CASSYSSSGRTNEQFF
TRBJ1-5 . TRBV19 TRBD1 TGTGCCAGTAGTATGGGGACAGTAGAACAGCCCCAGCATTTT CASSMGTVEQPQHF
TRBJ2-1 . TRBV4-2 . TGTGCCAGCAGCCAAGATAGAGGTGGGAGTCCGTACAATGAGCAGTTCTTC CASSQDRGGSPYNEQFF
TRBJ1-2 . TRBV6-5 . TGTGCCAGCACCTTCTCGACTCTTGGCGACTATGGCTACACCTTC CASTFSTLGDYGYTF
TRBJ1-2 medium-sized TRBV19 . TGTGCCAGTAGCCAAAGGCCCGGAAGTGCCCCTGGGCATGGCTACACCTTC CASSQRPGSAPGHGYTF
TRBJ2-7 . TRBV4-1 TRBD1 TGCGCCAGCAGCCATGCGACAGGGGACCGGGTCGAGCAGTACTTC CASSHATGDRVEQYF
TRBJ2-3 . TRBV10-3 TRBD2 TGTGCCATCAGGGAAAACGACGGGTTAGCGGGGGTCATCAGCGATACGCAGTATTTT CAIRENDGLAGVISDTQYF
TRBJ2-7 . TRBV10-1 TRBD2 TGCGCCAGCAGTGCTGTCGCGGGGGGACGTTACGAGCAGTACTTC CASSAVAGGRYEQYF
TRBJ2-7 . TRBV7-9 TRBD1 TGTGCCAGCAGCGGGACAGGGAGCTCCTACGAGCAGTACTTC CASSGTGSSYEQYF
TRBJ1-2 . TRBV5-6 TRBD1 TGTGCCAGCAGTCGGGACAGGCGCTATGGCTACACCTTC CASSRDRRYGYTF
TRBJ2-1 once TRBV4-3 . TGCGCCAGCAGCCAAGATCAGAGGCAGCCATACAATGAGCAGTTCTTC CASSQDQRQPYNEQFF
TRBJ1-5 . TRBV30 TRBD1 TGTGCCTGGAGTTTACAGGGGGGTCAGCCCCAGCATTTT CAWSLQGGQPQHF
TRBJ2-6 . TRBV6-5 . TGTGCCAGCAGCCGGGGCTCTGGGGCCAACGTCCTGACTTTC CASSRGSGANVLTF
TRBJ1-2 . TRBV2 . TGTGCCAGCAGTGAATGGGTCGGGGATGGCTACACCTTC CASSEWVGDGYTF